The next 12 T cell receptor beta chains were all read from a single sample in a study of cytomegalovirus exposure and HLA in healthy donors. Primers: 60 Vbeta forward and 13 Jbeta reverse. Data came from immunoSEQ multiplex PCR; TCRdb stores just in-frame clones and leaves some out. This table has some 150,000 clones, 75% to 90% appearing once. Sequenced: PBMCs. The receptors shown here come from a woman between 25 and 40 years old in good health and CMV-seronegative.

This rearrangement joins TRBV11-2 to TRBJ1-6; D is ambiguous. CDR1 and CDR2 from the germline V gene are SGHAT and FQNNGV. This CDR3 region has 14 residues. Trimming left V 1 base short and J 6 bases short, with 7 bases between. CDR3 protein: CASSLGIANSPLHF. The DNA for the CDR3 is TGTGCCAGCAGCTTAGGTATAGCTAATTCACCCCTCCACTTT.

The gene calls are TRBV6-6 and TRBJ1-2; D call uncertain. The V end lost 4 bases, the J end lost 8 bases, and 8 bases lay between the germline ends. This CDR3 comprises 11 residues. The germline CDR1 and CDR2 sequences are MNHNY and SVGAGI (reference sequence). The CDR3 DNA is TGTGCCAGCAGTTCCTCTGGCGGCTACACCTTC. Its protein is CASSSSGGYTF.

This chain connects TRBV5-5 to TRBJ2-7; 12 bases agree with TRBD2. CDR3 length: 18 residues. Germline V gene data show CDR1 as SGHKS and CDR2 as YYEKEE (reference sequence). V trimming: 0 bases; J trimming: 1 base; junction bases outside the gene matches: 8. CDR3 loop: CASSLASSGGAESYEQYF. Here the CDR3 DNA reads TGTGCCAGCAGCTTGGCCTCTAGCGGGGGGGCCGAATCCTACGAGCAGTACTTC.

The chain is built from TRBV5-1 and TRBJ2-7; D is possibly TRBD2 (5 bases). V gave up 2 bases and J gave up 5 bases, with 8 bases separating them. The CDR3 contains 12 residues. The germline V gene has CDR1 SGHRS and CDR2 YFSETQ. Here the CDR3 DNA reads TGCGCCAGCAGCTTAGCCGGGAACGAGCAGTACTTC. Translation: CASSLAGNEQYF.

CDR3 protein: CSADRVNEQFF. CDR3 in DNA: TGCAGTGCAGACAGGGTTAATGAGCAGTTCTTC. The V and J genes are TRBV20-1 and TRBJ2-1, with 7 bases aligning to TRBD1. CDR1 and CDR2 from the germline V gene are DFQATT and SNEGSKA (reference sequence). The CDR3 runs to 11 residues. Unmatched junction bases numbered 3, after V lost 6 bases and J lost 7 bases.

The table lists this clone with a count of one. This chain joins TRBV5-8 and TRBJ1-4; D possibly corresponds to TRBD1 (5 bases). Germline V gene lookup returns CDR1 SGHTS and CDR2 YDEGEE. V lost 3 bases and J lost 8, with 17 bases in between. There are 15 residues in the CDR3. In nucleotides, the CDR3 is TGTGCCAGCAGCTCCCTATCGGACAAACCGGAAAAACTGTTTTTT. Translating gives CASSSLSDKPEKLFF.

The chain recombines TRBV30 with TRBJ2-7; 7 bases are a match to TRBD1. The CDR3 extends over 16 amino acids. Germline lookup yields CDR1 GTSNPN and CDR2 SVGIG (reference sequence). Trimming took 5 bases from V and 3 from J; bases not matched to a gene: 16. The CDR3 is CAWGGFNRGAIYEQYF. In nucleotides, the CDR3 is TGTGCCTGGGGGGGATTCAACAGGGGCGCAATCTACGAGCAGTACTTC.

The chain joins TRBV29-1 to TRBJ2-3; perhaps TRBD1 as D (5 bases). Trimming took 4 bases from V and 2 from J, leaving 10 bases between them. Germline V gene sequence: CDR1 SQVTM, CDR2 ANQGSEA. The CDR3 runs to 13 residues. The CDR3 loop reads CSVGQMNTDTQYF. DNA for the CDR3: TGCAGCGTTGGACAGATGAACACAGATACGCAGTATTTT.

This chain joins TRBV7-3 and TRBJ1-3; TRBD1 is a possible D gene (5 bases). CDR1 and CDR2 (germline): SGHTA, FQGTGA. The CDR3 runs to 16 residues. Deletions cut 2 bases from V and 8 bases from J, with 19 bases between. CDR3 in amino acids: CASSLQLGQGVDTIYF. The CDR3 DNA reads TGTGCCAGCAGCTTACAATTGGGGCAGGGTGTCGACACCATATATTTT. The full variable domain, with the rest looked up from reference TRBV7-3 and TRBJ1-3, is GAGVSQTPSNKVTEKGKYVELRCDPISGHTALYWYRQSLGQGPEFLIYFQGTGAADDSGLPNDRFFAVRPEGSVSTLKIQRTERGDSAVYLCASSLQLGQGVDTIYFGEGSWLTVV.

The J gene is TRBJ1-2, the V gene TRBV7-6, with 11 bases aligning to TRBD1. The CDR3 totals 15 residues. Germline V gene data show CDR1 as SGHVS and CDR2 as FNYEAQ. The J segment lost 4 bases and the V segment lost 1 base, leaving 2 bases of the junction unmatched. The CDR3 region is CASSLGTGGVYGYTF. CDR3 in DNA: TGTGCCAGCAGCTTAGGGACAGGGGGCGTCTATGGCTACACCTTC.

Concerning this clone: Different DNA sequences within this sample yield the same CDR3. The rearrangement links TRBV2 to TRBJ1-5; 8 bases are shared with TRBD1. V dropped 5 bases and J dropped 2; count of bases not matched to a gene: 5. The CDR3 is 15 amino acids. Germline CDR1 reads SNHLY; CDR2 reads FYNNEI. CDR3 nucleotide sequence: TGTGCCAGCAGTCCAGGGGGCTTCGGCAATCAGCCCCAGCATTTT. It is translated as CASSPGGFGNQPQHF.

The V gene is TRBV5-1, the J gene TRBJ2-7, with 9 bases matching TRBD1. Germline V gives CDR1 SGHRS, CDR2 YFSETQ. CDR3 size: 15 residues. V was clipped by 2 bases and J by 3 bases; unmatched bases: 6. The CDR3: CASSLAGTGIYEQYF. The CDR3 DNA reads as TGCGCCAGCAGCTTAGCCGGGACAGGGATCTACGAGCAGTACTTC.